This T cell receptor beta chain was captured by sequencing in a study of CD8+ T cells in alopecia areata. Across the study: C3H/HeJ donors with spontaneous alopecia, about 6-13 months old, supplied skin grafts to roughly 6-10-week-old female C3H/HeJ mice.

Note on this clone: Its cognate antigen is unknown. The gene names here belong to mouse. Other DNA sequences in this specimen translate into the identical CDR3.

Separation of pooled cutaneous lymph node cells was by sorting with CD4, CD8alpha, NKG2D, NKG2ACE and other markers. Extracted RNA was reverse transcribed into cDNA, the sequencing template. Assay: immunoSEQ multiplex PCR; the TCRdb copy retains only in-frame clones and omits some. The sample yields over 250,000 clones, without any singletons. The study, taken as a whole, reports: Affected lesional scalp, above all in alopecia totalis/universalis, was more clonal than normal scalp. Normal skin's resident alphabeta T cells are sequenced alongside lesional scalp T cells. Patients displayed less clarity in TCR sharing than mice, a finding possibly related to HLA.

The sequenced sample consisted of CD4+ T cells sorted from a lymph node. The receptor comes from a C3H/HeJ mouse with alopecia areata. As its MHC haplotype, the strain has H2-k.

This CDR3 is CASGGTGSSAETLYF. The DNA read from the CDR3 is TGTGCCAGCGGTGGGACAGGGTCTAGTGCAGAA. This sequence joins TRBV13-2 and TRBJ2-3; 8 bases map to TRBD1. The read terminates 4 residues ahead of where the CDR3 ends, so the germline J gene completes it. Germline V CDR1 and CDR2: NNHNN, SYGAGS (reference sequence). The CDR3 loop spans 15 amino acids. The junction had 3 bases not matched to a gene; V was cut back by 3 bases and J by 0 bases.